This TCR beta chain comes out of a study of blood T cell repertoires in COVID-19. On the study more broadly: Italy, Spain and the United States were the sources of the convalescent and acute COVID-19 samples. From T cells, B-cell-depleted T cells, or PBMCs came the material, which was cDNA or gDNA.

There are 12 residues in the CDR3. Trimming at V came to 10 bases and at J to 5 bases, leaving 4 bases not matched to a gene. Germline V CDR1 and CDR2: ENHRY, SYGVKD. In the source study's methods: The authors estimated nucleated cell counts from reference gene primer amplification. Produced via immunoSEQ multiplex PCR; TCRdb's table is partial and in-frame only. From that table come the V and J calls and clone size; the DNA was used to work out D and trimming. The repertoire holds a few hundred thousand clones, with around 84% as singletons. V gene TRBV10-3 combines with J gene TRBJ2-5; 10 positions match TRBD2. The TCR comes from an older woman who had recovered from COVID-19. Sequencing was done on a sample of peripheral blood. CDR3 loop: CATTSGAETQYF. CDR3 nucleotide sequence: TGTGCCACTACTAGCGGGGCTGAGACCCAGTACTTC.